This record concerns one T cell receptor beta chain sequence. Its antigen is unknown. V lost 6 bases to trimming and J lost 0 bases; unmatched junction nucleotides: 14. This CDR3 region has 18 residues. Germline V CDR1 and CDR2: MRHNA, SNTAGT. The sample originates from a study of cytomegalovirus exposure and HLA in healthy donors. Study information: Around 89 million unique TCRs from HLA-typed donors made up an early data release.

It was with 60 Vbeta and 13 Jbeta primers that the PCR ran. Study processing details: Per a later analysis, the number of unique TCR beta chains was about 80 million, of which 8.5 million to 11 million were shared. This table comes from immunoSEQ multiplex PCR, and its TCRdb copy is limited to in-frame clones, with some not included. V and J calls and clone size are copied from that table; D and trimming were computed from the DNA. The data contain about 75,000 clones, about 79% of them seen just once; the ten biggest clones take up approximately 20%. The study, taken as a whole, reports: Some V segments, TRBV6-2 and TRBV6-3 among them, were indistinguishable and were therefore excluded.

Donors likely had unrecorded immune exposures despite being nominally healthy when sampled. V usage is TRBV6-4 and J usage is TRBJ1-5, with 7 bases lining up with TRBD1. What was sequenced was PBMCs. The source of this sequence is a man aged 65 to 85 in good health and CMV-seropositive. The CDR3, as DNA: TGTGCCAGCAGGATCGACCGACAGGGAAGGTATAGCAATCAGCCCCAGCATTTT. As protein: CASRIDRQGRYSNQPQHF.